This TCR beta chain was sequenced for a study of blood T cell repertoires in COVID-19. Overall study: PBMCs, B-cell-depleted T cells, or T cells provided the cDNA or gDNA that made up the material.

The CDR3 contains 14 residues. The J segment lost 4 bases and the V segment lost 5 bases, leaving 3 bases of the junction unmatched. CDR1 and CDR2 (germline): SGHNT, YENEEA. Methods used by the authors: Reference gene primers were amplified, and this amplification served to estimate nucleated cell counts. Generated by immunoSEQ multiplex PCR, the TCRdb table keeps only in-frame clones and is missing some. D and trimming were read from the DNA, whereas the V and J calls and clone size are those reported in that table. This table holds approximately 26,000 clones, roughly 79% found once. The sequencing sample was made of peripheral blood. This receptor was obtained from a man older than 75 with active or convalescent COVID-19. V gene TRBV11-3 combines with J gene TRBJ2-3; 10 positions agree with TRBD2. CDR3 DNA: TGTGCCAGCAGCCCTAGCGGGGGTGCAGATACGCAGTATTTT. Amino acid sequence: CASSPSGGADTQYF.